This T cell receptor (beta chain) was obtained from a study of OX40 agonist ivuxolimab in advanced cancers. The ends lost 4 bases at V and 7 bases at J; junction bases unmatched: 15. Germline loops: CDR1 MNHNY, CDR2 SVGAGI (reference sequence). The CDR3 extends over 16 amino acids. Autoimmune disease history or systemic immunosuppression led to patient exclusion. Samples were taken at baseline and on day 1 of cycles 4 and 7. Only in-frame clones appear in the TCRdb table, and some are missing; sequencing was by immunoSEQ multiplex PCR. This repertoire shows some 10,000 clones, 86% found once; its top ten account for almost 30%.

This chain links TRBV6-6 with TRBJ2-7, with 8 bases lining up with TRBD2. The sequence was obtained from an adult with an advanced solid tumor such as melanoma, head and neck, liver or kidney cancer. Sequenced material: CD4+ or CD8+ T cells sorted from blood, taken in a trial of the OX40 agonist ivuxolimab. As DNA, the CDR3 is TGTGCCAGCAGTTCCGCGGATCGGGGGGGGTACGGAGAGCAGTACTTC. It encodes CASSSADRGGYGEQYF.